This T cell receptor beta chain is from a study of cytomegalovirus exposure and HLA in healthy donors. Study-wide points: Across donors, most TCRs were seen rarely, yet some public ones were widespread. Across HLA loci, a later analysis found differing TCR association rates, with DRB1 most and HLA-C fewest. What TCR beta sequences reportedly achieved was accurate prediction of HLA-A and HLA-B alleles in most subjects.

Germline V gene sequence: CDR1 SNHLY, CDR2 FYNNEI. This CDR3 has 13 amino acids. The V segment lost 6 bases and the J segment 4 bases; nucleotides outside the gene matches: 2. Details on this clone: Its target is not known.

Amplification used 60 Vbeta primers and 13 Jbeta primers. Assay: immunoSEQ multiplex PCR; the TCRdb copy retains only in-frame clones and omits some. The sample holds 110,000 to 150,000 clones; 8.5% to 10% are singletons and the top ten take 1.5% to 2%. The chain recombines TRBV2 with TRBJ2-3; the match to TRBD2 covers 9 bases. Sequenced input: PBMCs. The sequence derives from a man aged 45-65 years in good health and CMV-seronegative. CDR3 nucleotides: TGTGCCAGCAGGGCTAGCGGGGCAGATACGCAGTATTTT. Translated, it gives CASRASGADTQYF.